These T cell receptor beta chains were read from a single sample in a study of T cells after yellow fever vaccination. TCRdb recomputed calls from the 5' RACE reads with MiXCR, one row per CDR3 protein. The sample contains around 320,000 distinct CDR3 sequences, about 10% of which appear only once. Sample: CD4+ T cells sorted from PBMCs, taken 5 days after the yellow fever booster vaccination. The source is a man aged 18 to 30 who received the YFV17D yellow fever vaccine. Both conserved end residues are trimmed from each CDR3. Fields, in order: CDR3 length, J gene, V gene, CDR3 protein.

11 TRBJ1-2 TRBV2 ASNTDRDYGYT
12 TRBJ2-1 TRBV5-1 ASSGTGRRDEQF
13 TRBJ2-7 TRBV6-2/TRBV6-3 ASSYSDRVDYEQY
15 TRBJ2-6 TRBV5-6 ASSSRTGNSGANVLT
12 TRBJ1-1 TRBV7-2 ASSSLHQDREAF
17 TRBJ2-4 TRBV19 ASNPTGTPAVGAKNIQY
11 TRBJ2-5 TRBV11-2 ASSRGQVETQY
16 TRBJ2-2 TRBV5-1 ASSPRLAGAPPGGELF
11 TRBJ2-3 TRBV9 ASSVGSTDTQY
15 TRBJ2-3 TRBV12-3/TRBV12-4 ASTHPRSGGGTDTQY
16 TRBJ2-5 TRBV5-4 ASSLDGSGDGGFETQY
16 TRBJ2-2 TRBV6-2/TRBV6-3 ASRARVAGGPRTGELF
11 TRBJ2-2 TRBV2 ASTQENTGELF
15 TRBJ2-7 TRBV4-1 ASSQDVEQGGTYEQY
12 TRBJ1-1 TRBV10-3 AISVAAGNTEAF
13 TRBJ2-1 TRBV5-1 ASSLVPGSHNEQF
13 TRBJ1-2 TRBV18 ASSLRTEVNYGYT
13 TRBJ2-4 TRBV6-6 ASSYSGTRGNIQY
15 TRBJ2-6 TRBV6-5 ASSAGRWSSGANVLT
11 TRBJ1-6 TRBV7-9 ASSFSQDSPLH
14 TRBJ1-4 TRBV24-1 ATSAPDTATNEKLF
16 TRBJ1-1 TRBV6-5 ASSYSTSLGGGGTEAF
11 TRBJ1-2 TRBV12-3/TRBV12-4 ASSLSGNYGYT
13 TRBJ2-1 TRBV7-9 ASSLSGSSYNEQF
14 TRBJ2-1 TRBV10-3 AISRLAGKGYNEQF